A single sample is the source of the 7 T cell receptor beta chains below, sequenced in a study of OX40 agonist ivuxolimab in advanced cancers. Sequencing used immunoSEQ multiplex PCR; TCRdb keeps in-frame clones, though not all of them. The sample carries about 62,000 clones, 79% recorded once. Sequencing used CD4+ or CD8+ T cells sorted from blood, obtained in a trial of the OX40 agonist ivuxolimab. These receptors all stem from an adult with an advanced solid tumor such as melanoma, head and neck, liver or kidney cancer.

The chain couples TRBV4-1 to TRBJ2-3; no firm D call. CDR1 is MGHRA, CDR2 YSYEKL, per germline. V was pared by 5 bases and J by 0 bases, with 12 bases between. The CDR3 has 15 residues. The CDR3 is CASSSYLESTDTQYF. In DNA, the CDR3 is TGCGCCAGCAGCTCCTATCTTGAGAGCACAGATACGCAGTATTTT.

The V and J genes are TRBV5-4 and TRBJ2-1; D gene uncertain. CDR3 size: 15 residues. Per germline, CDR1 SGHNT and CDR2 YYREEE (reference sequence). The V gene lost 4 bases and the J gene lost 0 bases, with 11 bases spanning the gap. The CDR3 sequence: CASSSDQSSYNEQFF. In DNA form, the CDR3 reads TGTGCCAGCAGCAGCGACCAGAGCTCCTACAATGAGCAGTTCTTC.

This clone was seen only once. The chain couples TRBV27 to TRBJ2-5, with D maybe TRBD1 (8 bases). The germline V gene encodes CDR1 MNHEY and CDR2 SMNVEV (reference sequence). Trimming pared 5 bases from V and 4 bases from J, leaving 17 bases between. This CDR3 comprises 15 residues. CDR3 loop: CASSVTQGGPETQYF. The CDR3 region has the DNA TGTGCCAGCAGTGTAACACAGGGGGGGCCAGAGACCCAGTACTTC.

The chain employs TRBV19 and TRBJ1-2; D uncertain. The CDR3 sequence is 15 residues long. Trimming removed 5 bases from V and 8 bases from J, with 21 bases in between. In germline, CDR1 is LNHDA, CDR2 SQIVND (reference sequence). The CDR3 region is CASSLSEGTLGGYTF. Here the CDR3 DNA reads TGTGCCAGTAGTCTTTCCGAGGGTACCCTTGGAGGCTACACCTTC.

In this sample, this clone turned up many times. The gene calls are TRBV6-5 and TRBJ2-7; D uncertain. The germline V gene encodes CDR1 MNHEY and CDR2 SVGAGI. V lost 6 bases and J lost 3, with 15 bases in between. The CDR3 sequence is 14 residues long. Here the CDR3 reads CASSEVGNLYEQYF. The CDR3 region has the DNA TGTGCCAGCAGCGAAGTTGGGAACCTCTACGAGCAGTACTTC.

This chain connects TRBV5-3 to TRBJ2-3; a weak D match, TRBD1 (5 bases). TRBV5-3 is treated as an ORF (open reading frame) with a function not yet certain. The ends were cut back, 5 bases at V and 1 base at J, with 14 bases in the middle. This CDR3 spans 15 amino acids. CDR3 amino acids: CARSPKFRGTDTQYF. The CDR3 DNA is TGTGCCAGAAGTCCGAAGTTCAGGGGCACAGATACGCAGTATTTT.

V is TRBV7-8 and J is TRBJ2-2; 7 bases agree with TRBD2. Germline values: CDR1 SGHVS, CDR2 FQNEAQ. The CDR3 is 15 amino acids. V lost 5 bases to trimming and J lost 0 bases; unmatched junction nucleotides: 3. The CDR3 DNA follows: TGTGCCAGCAGCCGGCGGGAGCCGAACACCGGGGAGCTGTTTTTT. It specifies CASSRREPNTGELFF.